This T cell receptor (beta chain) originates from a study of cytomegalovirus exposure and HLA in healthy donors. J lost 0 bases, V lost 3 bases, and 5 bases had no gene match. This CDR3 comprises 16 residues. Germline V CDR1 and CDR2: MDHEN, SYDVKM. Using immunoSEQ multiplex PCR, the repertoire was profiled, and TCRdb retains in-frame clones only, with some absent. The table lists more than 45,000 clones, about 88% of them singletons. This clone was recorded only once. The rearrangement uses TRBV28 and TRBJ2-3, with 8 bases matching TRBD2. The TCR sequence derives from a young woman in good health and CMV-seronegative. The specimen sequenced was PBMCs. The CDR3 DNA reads TGTGCCAGCAGTTTTCAGCGGGGGACTAGCACAGATACGCAGTATTTT. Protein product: CASSFQRGTSTDTQYF. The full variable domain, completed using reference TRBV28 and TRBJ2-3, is DVKVTQSSRYLVKRTGEKVFLECVQDMDHENMFWYRQDPGLGLRLIYFSYDVKMKEKGDIPEGYSVSREKKERFSLILESASTNQTSMYLCASSFQRGTSTDTQYFGPGTRLTVL.